These 4 T cell receptor beta chains came from one sample sequenced in a study of response to subunit inactivated influenza vaccine. TCRdb reprocessed the RT-PCR reads with MiXCR, giving one entry per CDR3 protein. The data hold just under 550,000 distinct CDR3 sequences, with approximately 24% observed a single time. These data were also reused for a study on T cells expressing NK-cell markers. Per that paper: The authors generated TCR beta cDNA through 5'RACE template switching with UMIs.

This material consisted of CD4+ T cells sorted from PBMCs, taken about 13 days after vaccination. The source of these receptors is a man aged 50-59 years who received an inactivated influenza vaccine.

The chain couples TRBV5-5 to TRBJ2-2; 8 positions match TRBD2. J lost 7 bases, V lost 0 bases, and 8 bases had no gene match. The CDR3 consists of 16 residues. Germline assignment: CDR1 SGHKS and CDR2 YYEKEE (reference sequence). CDR3 sequence: CASSLDVAGQIGELFF. CDR3 in DNA: TGTGCCAGCAGCTTGGATGTAGCGGGGCAAATCGGGGAGCTGTTTTTT.

J is TRBJ2-3 and V is TRBV7-2; D is unresolved. The CDR3 is made up of 14 amino acids. Germline-derived CDR1 and CDR2 are SGHTA and FQGNSA. Trimming left V 3 bases short and J 0 bases short, with 7 bases between. Here the CDR3 reads CASSFPPSTDTQYF. The CDR3, as DNA: TGTGCCAGCAGCTTCCCCCCAAGCACAGATACGCAGTATTTT.

The table lists this clonotype with a few counts. The genes are TRBV6-2 or TRBV6-3 and TRBJ2-7; D uncertain. CDR1 and CDR2 from the germline V gene are MNHEY and SVGEGT. The CDR3 loop spans 13 amino acids. V lost 2 bases to trimming and J lost 2 bases, with 7 bases between them. As DNA, the CDR3 is TGTGCCAGCAGTTACGACGGTCCCTACGAGCAGTACTTC. It yields the protein CASSYDGPYEQYF.

The gene calls are TRBV5-5 and TRBJ2-7; 7 bases are a match to TRBD1. The ends lost 1 base at V and 2 bases at J; junction bases unmatched: 6. The CDR3 totals 15 residues. The V gene's germline CDR1 is SGHKS and CDR2 YYEKEE (reference sequence). As DNA, the CDR3 is TGTGCCAGCAGCTTGTCACAGGGGACCCCCTACGAGCAGTACTTC. It specifies CASSLSQGTPYEQYF.